The 22 T cell receptor beta chains below all came from one sample that was sequenced in a study of blood T cell repertoires in COVID-19. The protocol was immunoSEQ multiplex PCR, while the TCRdb copy is restricted to in-frame clones and leaves out a portion. The profile covers 150,000 to 200,000 clones, with 82% appearing a single time and 20% to 25% taken by the ten largest. Sequencing was performed on peripheral blood. The receptors were sampled from an elderly woman with acute or convalescent COVID-19.

This chain links TRBV9 with TRBJ2-2, with D uncertain. Germline CDR1 SGDLS, CDR2 YYNGEE. CDR3 length: 16 amino acids. The ends were cut back, 4 bases at V and 4 bases at J, with 17 bases in the middle. The DNA of the CDR3 is TGTGCCAGCAGCTCGCTTGCCGGTCTAGGCACCGGGGAGCTGTTTTTT. Translating gives CASSSLAGLGTGELFF. The full variable domain, in which reference TRBV9 and TRBJ2-2 provide the parts outside the CDR3, is DSGVTQTPKHLITATGQRVTLRCSPRSGDLSVYWYQQSLDQGLQFLIQYYNGEERAKGNILERFSAQQFPDLHSELNLSSLELGDSALYFCASSSLAGLGTGELFFGEGSRLTVL.

This clone was recorded only once. The rearrangement uses TRBV19 and TRBJ1-1; D ambiguous. Trimming took 5 bases from V and 5 from J, leaving 12 bases between them. Germline CDR1 is LNHDA and CDR2 is SQIVND (reference sequence). This CDR3 has 13 amino acids. The CDR3 region is CASSEPLSTEAFF. The DNA of the CDR3 is TGTGCCAGTAGTGAACCCCTAAGTACTGAAGCTTTCTTT.

The chain uses TRBV5-5 and TRBJ2-7; 10 bases line up with TRBD1. CDR3 size: 15 residues. Germline V CDR1 and CDR2: SGHKS, YYEKEE (reference sequence). V lost 4 bases and J lost 0; bases outside the gene matches: 4. CDR3 sequence: CASSPDRGSSYEQYF. The CDR3 nucleotides read TGTGCCAGCAGCCCGGACAGGGGGAGCTCCTACGAGCAGTACTTC.

The chain couples TRBV9 to TRBJ2-5; 7 nucleotides match TRBD2. The CDR3 is 15 residues long. Trimming removed 2 bases from V and 5 bases from J; junction bases left unmatched: 9. Per the germline V gene, CDR1 is SGDLS and CDR2 is YYNGEE. CDR3 loop: CASSVHLGEGETQYF. CDR3 coding DNA: TGTGCCAGCAGCGTCCACTTAGGGGAGGGGGAGACCCAGTACTTC. Full variable domain (outside the CDR3, taken from reference TRBV9 and TRBJ2-5): DSGVTQTPKHLITATGQRVTLRCSPRSGDLSVYWYQQSLDQGLQFLIQYYNGEERAKGNILERFSAQQFPDLHSELNLSSLELGDSALYFCASSVHLGEGETQYFGPGTRLLVL.

The chain uses TRBV3-1 (or the pseudogene TRBV3-2) and TRBJ2-4; weak D call: TRBD1 (6 bases). Looked up from germline, CDR1 is LGHDT and CDR2 is YNNKEL (reference sequence). V was cut by 2 bases and J by 2 bases, with 10 bases left in between. This CDR3 spans 15 amino acids. This CDR3 reads CASSQRTGTKNIQYF. The CDR3, as DNA: TGTGCCAGCAGCCAACGCACAGGGACCAAAAACATTCAGTACTTC.

The rearrangement links TRBV10-3 to TRBJ2-1; D is unclear. From germline, CDR1 is ENHRY and CDR2 SYGVKD. This CDR3 spans 12 amino acids. Trimming removed 3 bases from V and 4 bases from J, with 4 bases in between. The CDR3 loop reads CAISDLYNEQFF. The CDR3 nucleotides read TGTGCCATCAGTGACCTGTACAATGAGCAGTTCTTC.

A few counts support this clone. One junction end does not reproduce the germline sequence, and a read error may be involved. CDR3 loop: CASSSGTGRAF. In DNA, the CDR3 is TGTGCCAGCAGCTCCGGGACAGGGAGGGCCTTC. The V and J genes are TRBV7-9 and TRBJ1-2; 9 nucleotides match TRBD1. Germline V gene data show CDR1 as SEHNR and CDR2 as FQNEAQ (reference sequence). CDR3 size: 11 residues. The complete variable domain, with remaining parts taken from reference TRBV7-9 and TRBJ1-2, reads DTGVSQNPRHKITKRGQNVTFRCDPISEHNRLYWYRQTLGQGPEFLTYFQNEAQLEKSRLLSDRFSAERPKGSFSTLEIQRTEQGDSAMYLCASSSGTGRAFGSGTRLTVV.

The CDR3 sequence: CASRPRGENYGYTF. For the CDR3, the DNA is TGTGCCAGCAGGCCCAGGGGGGAGAACTATGGCTACACCTTC. The chain links TRBV2 to TRBJ1-2; TRBD1 aligns across 7 bases. With V trimmed by 6 bases and J by 2 bases, 6 bases remained unmatched. The CDR3 extends over 14 amino acids. Looked up from germline, CDR1 is SNHLY and CDR2 is FYNNEI.

The chain carries TRBV7-2 and TRBJ2-7, with D perhaps TRBD2 (6 bases). Germline CDR1 is SGHTA and CDR2 is FQGNSA. The CDR3 covers 14 residues. V lost 5 bases and J 3 bases, leaving 14 bases between the germline ends. CDR3 DNA sequence: TGTGCCAGCAGCCTCGCGGGACGGGACTACGAGCAGTACTTC. Its translation is CASSLAGRDYEQYF. The whole variable domain, remainder taken from reference TRBV7-2 and TRBJ2-7, is GAGVSQSPSNKVTEKGKDVELRCDPISGHTALYWYRQSLGQGLEFLIYFQGNSAPDKSGLPSDRFSAERTGGSVSTLTIQRTQQEDSAVYLCASSLAGRDYEQYFGPGTRLTVT.

The rearrangement joins TRBV5-1 to TRBJ2-7, with 9 bases that match TRBD1. The length of the CDR3 is 15 residues. Germline values: CDR1 SGHRS, CDR2 YFSETQ. With V trimmed by 3 bases and J by 3 bases, 7 bases remained unmatched. The CDR3 protein is CASSYGGTGNYEQYF. Here the CDR3 DNA reads TGCGCCAGCAGCTACGGCGGGACAGGGAACTACGAGCAGTACTTC.

The chain recombines TRBV7-9 with TRBJ2-1, with 10 bases identical to TRBD1. The CDR3 runs 16 residues. The ends lost 3 bases at V and 7 bases at J; junction bases unmatched: 9. Germline V gene lookup returns CDR1 SEHNR and CDR2 FQNEAQ (reference sequence). The chain's CDR3 is CASSFRGTGAQNEQFF. The CDR3 DNA sequence: TGTGCCAGCAGCTTCCGCGGGACAGGGGCTCAAAATGAGCAGTTCTTC. Full variable domain (remainder filled in from reference TRBV7-9 and TRBJ2-1): DTGVSQNPRHKITKRGQNVTFRCDPISEHNRLYWYRQTLGQGPEFLTYFQNEAQLEKSRLLSDRFSAERPKGSFSTLEIQRTEQGDSAMYLCASSFRGTGAQNEQFFGPGTRLTVL.

V usage is TRBV27 and J usage is TRBJ2-4, with a possible D match to TRBD2 (5 bases). V was clipped by 6 bases and J by 0 bases, with 15 bases between them. The CDR3 has 16 residues. Germline CDR1 is MNHEY and CDR2 is SMNVEV (reference sequence). The CDR3 is CASRTRRELAKNIQYF. CDR3 DNA: TGTGCCAGCAGGACTCGACGGGAACTAGCCAAAAACATTCAGTACTTC.

The gene calls are TRBV2 and TRBJ2-1; weak D call: TRBD1 (6 bases). The CDR3 has 14 residues. Trimming left V 7 bases short and J 6 bases short, with 16 bases between. Germline loops: CDR1 SNHLY, CDR2 FYNNEI. In DNA form, the CDR3 reads TGTGCCAGCAACCCCTCGCCCAGGGGCAATGAGCAGTTCTTC. The encoded protein is CASNPSPRGNEQFF.

The chain uses TRBV5-1 and TRBJ2-5; TRBD2 aligns across 8 bases. The CDR3 loop spans 14 amino acids. V dropped 4 bases and J dropped 1; count of bases not matched to a gene: 3. Germline loops: CDR1 SGHRS, CDR2 YFSETQ. The CDR3 spells CASSPGLAQETQYF. The CDR3 coding sequence is TGCGCCAGCAGCCCCGGACTAGCCCAAGAGACCCAGTACTTC.

The chain employs TRBV15 and TRBJ1-1; 7 bases agree with TRBD1. The CDR3 runs to 15 residues. Trimming removed 2 bases from V and 1 base from J; junction bases left unmatched: 4. CDR1 LNHNV and CDR2 YYDKDF come from the germline V gene (reference sequence). The DNA for the CDR3 is TGTGCCACCAGCAGAACCCGACAGGGGAACACTGAAGCTTTCTTT. It yields the protein CATSRTRQGNTEAFF.

The chain is built from TRBV7-9 and TRBJ2-7; 16 nucleotides align to TRBD2. CDR1 and CDR2 (germline): SEHNR, FQNEAQ (reference sequence). J lost 0 bases, V lost 5 bases, and 7 bases had no gene match. There are 18 residues in the CDR3. The CDR3, as DNA: TGTGCCAGCAGCCCGGGACTAGCGGGAGGGTATACCTCCTACGAGCAGTACTTC. This gives the protein CASSPGLAGGYTSYEQYF.

With regard to this clone: This specimen includes other DNA sequences encoding the same CDR3. Written as DNA, the CDR3 is TGTGCCTGGAGTGTAGGGCAGGGAAATGGCTACACCTTC. As protein: CAWSVGQGNGYTF. The chain joins TRBV30 to TRBJ1-2, with a weak D call TRBD1 (5 bases). CDR1 and CDR2 (germline): GTSNPN, SVGIG (reference sequence). Trimming pared 0 bases from V and 6 bases from J, leaving 11 bases between. This CDR3 has 13 residues.

This rearrangement joins TRBV6-1 to TRBJ1-2, with D unclear. The CDR3 covers 13 residues. Germline loops: CDR1 MNHNS, CDR2 SASEGT. V shed 0 bases and J shed 8 bases, with 10 bases lying between them. CDR3 sequence: CASSEARSKGYTF. The CDR3 nucleotides read TGTGCCAGCAGTGAAGCCAGGTCGAAGGGCTACACCTTC.

This rearrangement joins TRBV13 to TRBJ2-3; D is possibly TRBD2 (5 bases). Looked up from germline, CDR1 is PRHDT and CDR2 is FYEKMQ (reference sequence). The ends were cut back, 5 bases at V and 5 bases at J, with 8 bases in the middle. The CDR3 extends over 12 amino acids. Written as DNA, the CDR3 is TGTGCCAGCAGCGGACTGGGAGATACGCAGTATTTT. Protein: CASSGLGDTQYF.

The rearrangement joins TRBV5-4 to TRBJ2-1; TRBD2 matches at 13 bases. Per germline, CDR1 SGHNT and CDR2 YYREEE (reference sequence). This CDR3 spans 15 amino acids. With V trimmed by 1 base and J by 8 bases, 3 bases remained unmatched. The CDR3 coding sequence is TGTGCCAGCAGCTTGCGGACTAGCGGGAGTCATGAGCAGTTCTTC. It codes for CASSLRTSGSHEQFF.

DNA for the CDR3: TGTGCCAGCAGTCTGACAGGGAACTACGAGCAGTACTTC. This codes for CASSLTGNYEQYF. This rearrangement joins TRBV6-5 to TRBJ2-7; the match to TRBD1 covers 7 bases. Germline CDR1 MNHEY, CDR2 SVGAGI. V shed 5 bases, J shed 3 bases, and the junction held 4 bases outside the gene matches. The CDR3 extends over 13 amino acids.

The chain is built from TRBV7-9 and TRBJ1-4; 10 bases agree with TRBD1. CDR3 size: 16 residues. Per germline, CDR1 SEHNR and CDR2 FQNEAQ (reference sequence). V shed 0 bases and J 4 bases; nucleotides not matched to a gene: 2. CDR3 nucleotide sequence: TGTGCCAGCAGCTTAGCGCGGGACAGGGGTAATGAAAAACTGTTTTTT. Its translation: CASSLARDRGNEKLFF.